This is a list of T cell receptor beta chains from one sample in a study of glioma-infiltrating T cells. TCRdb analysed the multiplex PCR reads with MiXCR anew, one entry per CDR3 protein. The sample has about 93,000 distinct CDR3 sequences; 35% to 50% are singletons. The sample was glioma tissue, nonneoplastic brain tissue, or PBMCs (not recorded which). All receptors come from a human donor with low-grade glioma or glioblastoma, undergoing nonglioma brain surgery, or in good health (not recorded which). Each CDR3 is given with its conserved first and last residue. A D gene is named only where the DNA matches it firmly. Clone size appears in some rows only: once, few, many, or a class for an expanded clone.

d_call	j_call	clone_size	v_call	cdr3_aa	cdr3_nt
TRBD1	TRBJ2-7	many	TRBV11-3	CASSLEQGSFSYEQYF	TGTGCCAGCAGCTTAGAACAGGGGTCCTTCTCCTACGAGCAGTACTTC
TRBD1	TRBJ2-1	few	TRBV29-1	CSAKTGINEQFF	TGCAGCGCCAAGACAGGGATCAATGAGCAGTTCTTC
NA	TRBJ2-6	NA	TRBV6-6	CASTPARGGANALAF	TGTGCCAGCACTCCCGCCAGGGGTGGGGCCAACGCCCTGGCTTTC
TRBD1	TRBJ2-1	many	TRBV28	CASRATGSYNEQFF	TGTGCCAGCAGAGCGACAGGGTCCTACAATGAGCAGTTCTTC
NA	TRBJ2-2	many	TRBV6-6	CASSYQPRELFF	TGTGCCAGCAGTTACCAACCAAGGGAGCTGTTTTTT
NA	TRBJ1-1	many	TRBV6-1	CASSSQNTEAFF	TGTGCCAGCAGTTCCCAAAACACTGAAGCTTTCTTT
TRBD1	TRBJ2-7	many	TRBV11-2	CASTETGGNEQYF	TGTGCCAGCACCGAGACAGGGGGAAACGAGCAGTACTTC
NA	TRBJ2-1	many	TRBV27	CASTPILRSGSLVDEQFF	TGTGCCAGCACCCCCATACTACGGTCGGGATCCCTTGTGGATGAGCAGTTCTTC
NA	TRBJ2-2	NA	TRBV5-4	CASSLAQKNTGELFF	TGTGCCAGCAGCTTGGCCCAGAAGAACACCGGGGAGCTGTTTTTT
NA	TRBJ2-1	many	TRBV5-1	CASSPTGDLPNEQFF	TGCGCCAGCAGCCCAACCGGGGACCTACCCAATGAGCAGTTCTTC
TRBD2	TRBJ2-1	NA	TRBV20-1	CSARSMSPLAGGSSYNEQFF	TGCAGTGCTAGATCTATGTCGCCACTAGCGGGGGGGAGCTCCTACAATGAGCAGTTCTTC
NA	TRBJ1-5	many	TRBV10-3	CAISEREINQPQHF	TGTGCCATCAGTGAGAGGGAGATCAATCAGCCCCAGCATTTT
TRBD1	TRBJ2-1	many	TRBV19	CASSISTGKNEQFF	TGTGCCAGTAGTATCTCGACAGGGAAGAATGAGCAGTTCTTC
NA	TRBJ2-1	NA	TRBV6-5	CASSHAIGQRTYEQFF	TGTGCCAGCAGTCACGCCATAGGACAGAGGACCTACGAGCAGTTCTTC
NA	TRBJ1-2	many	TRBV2	CASTRGTESNYGYTF	TGTGCCAGCACCCGAGGAACAGAGAGTAACTATGGCTACACCTTC
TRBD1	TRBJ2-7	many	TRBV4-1	CASSQVGDSNTYEQYF	TGCGCCAGCAGCCAAGTGGGGGACAGCAACACCTACGAGCAGTACTTC
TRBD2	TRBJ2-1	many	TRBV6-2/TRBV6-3	CASSYRGLAGVGTRNEQFF	TGTGCCAGCAGTTATAGAGGACTAGCGGGAGTTGGTACCAGGAATGAGCAGTTCTTC
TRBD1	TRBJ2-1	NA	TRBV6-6	CASRLITGTEQSF	TGTGCCAGCAGGTTAATCACCGGGACAGAGCAGTCCTTC
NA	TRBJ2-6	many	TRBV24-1	CATSDLGSGANVLTF	TGTGCCACCAGTGATTTGGGTTCTGGGGCCAACGTCCTGACTTTC
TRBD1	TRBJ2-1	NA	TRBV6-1	CASSTGTGVEQFF	TGTGCCAGCAGCACCGGGACAGGGGTAGAGCAGTTCTTC
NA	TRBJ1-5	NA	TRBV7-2	CASSFYICSAMTPGQHNQPQHF	NA
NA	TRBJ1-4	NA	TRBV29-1	CSVELREEKLFF	TGCAGCGTTGAACTCCGGGAGGAAAAACTGTTTTTT
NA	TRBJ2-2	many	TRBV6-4	CASSVGAGLGELFF	TGTGCCAGCAGTGTTGGCGCAGGCCTCGGGGAGCTGTTTTTT
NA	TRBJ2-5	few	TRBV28	CASSISWDGDQETQHF	TGTGCCAGCAGTATCTCGTGGGATGGCGATCAAGAGACCCAGCACTTC
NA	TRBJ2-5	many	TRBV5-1	CASTGEKETQYF	TGCGCCAGCACCGGCGAGAAAGAGACCCAGTACTTC
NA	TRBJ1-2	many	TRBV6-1	CASRNEGRGDNYGYTF	TGTGCCAGCAGGAACGAAGGGAGGGGTGATAACTATGGCTACACCTTC
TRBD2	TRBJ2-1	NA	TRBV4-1	CASSREVTSDEQFF	TGCGCCAGCAGCCGAGAGGTTACTAGCGATGAGCAGTTCTTT
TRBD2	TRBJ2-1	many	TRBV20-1	CSARDLSGGAKNEQFF	TGCAGTGCTAGAGATCTAAGCGGGGGGGCTAAAAATGAGCAGTTCTTC
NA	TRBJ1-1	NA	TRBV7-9	CASSSCVNTEAFF	TGTGCCAGCAGCTCATGTGTGAACACTGAAGCTTTCTTC
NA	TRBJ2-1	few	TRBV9	CASSVAGLPGYNEQFF	TGTGCCAGCAGCGTAGCTGGGTTGCCGGGGTACAATGAGCAGTTCTTC
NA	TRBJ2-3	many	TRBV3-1	CASSHTSDVADTQYF	TGTGCCAGCAGCCATACTAGTGATGTTGCAGATACGCAGTATTTT
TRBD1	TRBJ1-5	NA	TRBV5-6	CASSSISGTGGIQLQHF	TGTGCCAGCAGCTCAATTTCCGGGACAGGGGGCATTCAGCTCCAGCATTTT
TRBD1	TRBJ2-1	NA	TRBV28	CASSSYTATGIEKFF	TGTGCCAGCAGTTCATATACAGCGACAGGGATCGAGAAGTTCTTC
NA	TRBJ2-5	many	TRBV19	CASSIQVRAQETQYF	TGTGCCAGTAGTATTCAGGTCAGAGCACAAGAGACCCAGTACTTC
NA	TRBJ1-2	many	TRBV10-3	CAISESEARGYTF	TGTGCCATCAGTGAGTCCGAGGCGAGGGGCTACACCTTC
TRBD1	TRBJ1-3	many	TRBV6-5	CASSYSSPLLRPGQGGNTIYF	TGTGCCAGCAGTTACTCAAGCCCGCTCCTCCGCCCGGGACAGGGGGGAAACACCATATATTTT
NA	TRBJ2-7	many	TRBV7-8	CASSLEADPSYEQYF	TGTGCCAGCAGCTTAGAGGCAGACCCTTCCTACGAGCAGTACTTC
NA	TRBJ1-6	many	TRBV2	CASESRELRPNSPLHF	TGTGCCAGCGAGAGTAGGGAACTTAGACCTAATTCACCCCTCCACTTT
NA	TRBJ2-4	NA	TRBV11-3	CASSLRLFWEARNRVKNIQHF	TGTGCCAGCAGCTTACGCCTATTTTGGGAGGCAAGGAACCGAGTGAAAAACATTCAGCACTTC
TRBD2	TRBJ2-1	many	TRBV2	CASSETGLAGVSDEQFF	TGTGCCAGCAGTGAAACGGGACTAGCGGGAGTATCTGATGAGCAGTTCTTC
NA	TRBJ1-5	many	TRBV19	CASSILDQPQHF	TGTGCCAGTAGTATCTTAGATCAGCCCCAGCATTTT
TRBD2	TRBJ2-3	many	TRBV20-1	CSAGGGGRAGSTDTQYF	TGCAGTGCTGGGGGTGGCGGGAGAGCGGGGAGCACAGATACGCAGTATTTT
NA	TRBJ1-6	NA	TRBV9	CASSVSGIETPLHF	TGTGCCAGCAGCGTTTCCGGGATTGAAACACCCCTCCACTTT
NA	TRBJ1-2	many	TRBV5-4	CASSLVSSNYGYTF	TGTGCCAGCAGCTTGGTTTCGAGTAACTATGGCTACACCTTC
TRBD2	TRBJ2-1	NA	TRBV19	CASSPPPPSGSYNEQFF	TGTGCCAGTAGTCCCCCCCCCCCTAGCGGGAGCTACAATGAGCAGTTCTTC
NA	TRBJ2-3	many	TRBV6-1	CASSRARFRGATDTQYF	TGTGCCAGCAGCCGCGCACGATTCAGGGGCGCGACAGATACGCAGTATTTT
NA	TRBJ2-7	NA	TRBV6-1	CALGQASYYPYF	TGTGCCCTCGGCCAGGCCTCGTACTATCCGTACTTC
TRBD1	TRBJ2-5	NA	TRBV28	CASSLLGTGGETQYF	TGTGCCAGCAGTTTATTAGGGACAGGGGGTGAGACCCAGTACTTC
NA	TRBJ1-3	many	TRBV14	CASKKASSGNTIYF	TGTGCCAGCAAGAAAGCGAGCTCTGGAAACACCATATATTTT
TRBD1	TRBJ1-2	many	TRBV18	CASSPGTDHFHGYTF	TGTGCCAGCTCACCCGGGACAGATCATTTTCATGGCTACACCTTC
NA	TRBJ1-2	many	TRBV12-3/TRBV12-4	CASSLSSHGTPGYTF	TGTGCCAGCAGTTTAAGCAGCCACGGGACGCCTGGCTACACCTTC
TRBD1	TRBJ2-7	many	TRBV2	CASSIRDRGLYEQYF	TGTGCCAGCAGTATCCGGGACAGGGGGCTCTACGAGCAGTACTTC